Sequencing of this T cell receptor (beta chain) was carried out in a study of cytomegalovirus exposure and HLA in healthy donors. Use of 60 Vbeta and 13 Jbeta primers characterized the PCR. Data came from immunoSEQ multiplex PCR; TCRdb stores just in-frame clones and leaves some out. The table has about 190,000 clones, about 77% seen once; the top ten hold approximately 4.8%. This clone appeared once. This CDR3 comprises 14 residues. V dropped 5 bases and J dropped 0 bases, with 11 bases sitting between them. The V gene's germline CDR1 is SGHRS and CDR2 YFSETQ. Sequenced material: PBMCs. This chain joins TRBV5-1 and TRBJ2-5; weak D call: TRBD1 (6 bases). The TCR originated in a man younger than 45 in good health and CMV-seropositive. In nucleotides, the CDR3 is TGCGCCAGCAGTCTGGGGGCCTACCAAGAGACCCAGTACTTC. The encoded protein is CASSLGAYQETQYF.